The clone carrying this T cell receptor (beta chain) was recorded at least ten times. The antigen is undetermined. The data stem from a study of T-cell reconstitution after alpha-beta-depleted transplantation in children. The V and J ends lost 2 bases and 2 bases, in that order; junction bases with no gene match: 6. Germline V lookup: CDR1 SQVTM, CDR2 ANQGSEA. CDR3 length: 14 amino acids. Preparation of the TCRbeta library involved a method that used unique molecular identifiers. TCRdb re-called the PCR reads with MiXCR, one entry per CDR3 protein. The table records about 200,000 distinct CDR3 sequences, 6.3% of them present only once. Whole-study findings and limits: Some patients' high day-60 TCRbeta diversity was traced to surviving recipient T cells and thymic progenitors. Diversity and T-cell counts at one year after transplant derived mostly from new T cells. Reportedly, only several hundred clones from non-depleted graft cells drove alpha-beta T-cell counts at about two months.

The chain carries TRBV29-1 and TRBJ2-7, with 7 positions matching TRBD1. The material was PBMCs, obtained before TCRalphabeta/CD19-depleted stem cell transplant. This TCR was recovered from a girl under two years old with combined immunodeficiency, due to receive a stem cell transplant. Here the CDR3 DNA reads TGCAGCGTTGAACGACAGGGAGATCCCTACGAGCAGTACTTC. This gives the protein CSVERQGDPYEQYF.